This T cell receptor (beta chain) is from a study of blood T cell repertoires in COVID-19. Assay: immunoSEQ multiplex PCR; the TCRdb copy retains only in-frame clones and omits some. Here the sample spans about 120,000 clones, approximately 90% being singletons. This CDR3 has 14 residues. CDR1 and CDR2 (germline): SGHRS, YFSETQ. The V and J ends lost 2 bases and 7 bases, in that order; junction bases with no gene match: 3. The J gene is TRBJ2-1, the V gene TRBV5-1; 10 nucleotides align to TRBD1. The sequencing sample was made of peripheral blood. The origin of this receptor is a human donor with active COVID-19. The donor label of this sample is uncertain. CDR3 nucleotides: TGCGCCAGCAGCTTAGGGACAGGGGAGAATGAGCAGTTCTTC. It specifies CASSLGTGENEQFF.